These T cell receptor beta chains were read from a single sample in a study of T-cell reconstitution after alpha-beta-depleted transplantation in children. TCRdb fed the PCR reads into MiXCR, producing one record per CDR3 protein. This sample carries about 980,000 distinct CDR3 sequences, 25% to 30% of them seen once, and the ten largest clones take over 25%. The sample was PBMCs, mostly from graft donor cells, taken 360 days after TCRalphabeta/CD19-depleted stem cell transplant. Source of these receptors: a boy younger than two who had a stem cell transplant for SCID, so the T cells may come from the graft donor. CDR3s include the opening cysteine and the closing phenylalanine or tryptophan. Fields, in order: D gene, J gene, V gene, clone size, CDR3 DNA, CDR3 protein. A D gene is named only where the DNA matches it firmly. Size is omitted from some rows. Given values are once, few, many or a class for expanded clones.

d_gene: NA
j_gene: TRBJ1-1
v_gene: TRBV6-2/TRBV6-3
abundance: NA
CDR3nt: TGTGCCAGCAGTTCCATCTACACTGAAGCTTTCTTT
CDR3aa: CASSSIYTEAFF

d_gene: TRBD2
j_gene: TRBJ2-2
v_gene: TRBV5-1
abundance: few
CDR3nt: TGCGCCAGCAGCTCCCGGGCGGGAGACACCGGGGAGCTGTTTTTT
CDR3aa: CASSSRAGDTGELFF

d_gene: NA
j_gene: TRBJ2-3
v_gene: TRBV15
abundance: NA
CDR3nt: TGTGCCACCAGCAGAGATATGTTTGGTCTGGCGTGGGCCACAGATACGCAGTATTTT
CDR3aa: CATSRDMFGLAWATDTQYF

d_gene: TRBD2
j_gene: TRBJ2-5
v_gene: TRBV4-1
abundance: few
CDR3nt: TGCGCCAGCAGCCAAGATCGACTAGCGGGGGGTCAGGAGACCCAGTACTTC
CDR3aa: CASSQDRLAGGQETQYF

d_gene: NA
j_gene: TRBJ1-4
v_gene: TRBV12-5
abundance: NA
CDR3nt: TGTGCTAGTGTCCCGGCAAACCTGTTTTTT
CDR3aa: CASVPANLFF

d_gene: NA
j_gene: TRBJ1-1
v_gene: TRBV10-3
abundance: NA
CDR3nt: TGTGCCATCAGTGCCCGGGACATAGACACTGAAGCTTTCTTT
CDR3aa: CAISARDIDTEAFF

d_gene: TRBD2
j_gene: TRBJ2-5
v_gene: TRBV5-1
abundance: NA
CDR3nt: TGCGCCAGCAGCTTGGGGACTAGCGTGTCGATGGAGACCCAGTACTTC
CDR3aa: CASSLGTSVSMETQYF

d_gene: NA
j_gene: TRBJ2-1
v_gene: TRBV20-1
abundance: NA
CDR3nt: TGCAGTGCTAGAGATTCGCGACCTCACCCCTACAATGAGCAGTTCTTC
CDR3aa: CSARDSRPHPYNEQFF

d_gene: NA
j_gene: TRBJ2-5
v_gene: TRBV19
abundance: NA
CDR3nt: TGTGCCAGTAGCCCCACAGGAGGAGGGACCCAGTACTTC
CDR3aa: CASSPTGGGTQYF

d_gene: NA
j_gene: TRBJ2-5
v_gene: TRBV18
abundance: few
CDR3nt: TGTGCCAGCTCACCTAGGAACGGGCAAGAGACCCAGTACTTC
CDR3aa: CASSPRNGQETQYF

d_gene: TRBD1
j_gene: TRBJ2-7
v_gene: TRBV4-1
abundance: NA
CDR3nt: TGCGCCAGCAGCCAAGAGGCCACAGGGGGGGAGCAGTACTTC
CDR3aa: CASSQEATGGEQYF

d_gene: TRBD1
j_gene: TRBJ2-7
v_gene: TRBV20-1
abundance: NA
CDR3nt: TGCAGTGCAACCCTGGCTCTGGGACAGGCCTCCTACGAGCAGTACTTC
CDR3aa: CSATLALGQASYEQYF

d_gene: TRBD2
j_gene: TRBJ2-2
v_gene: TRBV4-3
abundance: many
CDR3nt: TGCGCCAGCAGCCAAGATAGCGGGGCGGAAACCGGGGAGCTGTTTTTT
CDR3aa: CASSQDSGAETGELFF

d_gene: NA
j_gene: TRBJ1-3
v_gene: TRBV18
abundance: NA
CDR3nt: TGTGCCAGCTCACCAGACAATCCTACGACAAACACCATATATTTT
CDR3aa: CASSPDNPTTNTIYF

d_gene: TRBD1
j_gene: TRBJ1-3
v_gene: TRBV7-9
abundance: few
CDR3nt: TGTGCCAGCAGTCTGACAGGGGGCATTGGAAACACCATATATTTT
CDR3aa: CASSLTGGIGNTIYF

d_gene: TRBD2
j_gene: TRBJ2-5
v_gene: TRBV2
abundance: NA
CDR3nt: TGTGCCAGCAGGCCCCGGGCGGGGCGGGGGAAAGAGACCCAGTACTTC
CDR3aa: CASRPRAGRGKETQYF

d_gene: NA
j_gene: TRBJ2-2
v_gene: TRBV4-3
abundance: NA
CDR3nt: TGCGCCAGCAGCCAAGATTTCCCTGGAGCAGGGTCCAACACCGGGGAGCTGTTTTTT
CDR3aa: CASSQDFPGAGSNTGELFF

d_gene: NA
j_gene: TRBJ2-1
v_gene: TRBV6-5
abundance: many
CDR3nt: TGTGCCAGCAGTTACTTTGGCAGCCCGGAGCAGTTCTTC
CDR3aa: CASSYFGSPEQFF

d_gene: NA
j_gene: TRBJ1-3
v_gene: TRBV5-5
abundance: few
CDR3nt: TGTGCCAGCAGCTTCCAGGCCTCTGGAAACACCATATATTTT
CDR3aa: CASSFQASGNTIYF

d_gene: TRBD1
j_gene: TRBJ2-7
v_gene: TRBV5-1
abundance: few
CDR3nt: TGCGCCATCCTAAATTGGGGACAGGGGTACCACGAGCAGTACTTC
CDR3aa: CAILNWGQGYHEQYF

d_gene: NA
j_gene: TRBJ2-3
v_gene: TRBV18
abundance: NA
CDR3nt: TGTGCCAGCTCACCGACGACTAGCACAGATACGCAGTATTTT
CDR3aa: CASSPTTSTDTQYF

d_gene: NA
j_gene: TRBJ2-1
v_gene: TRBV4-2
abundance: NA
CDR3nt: TGTGCCAGCAGCCAAGATGGACCCGATGAGCAGTTCTTC
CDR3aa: CASSQDGPDEQFF

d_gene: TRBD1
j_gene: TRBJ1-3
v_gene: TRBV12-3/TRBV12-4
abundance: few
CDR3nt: TGTGCCAGCCGGACAGGGCTGAGCTCTGGAAACACCATATATTTT
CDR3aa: CASRTGLSSGNTIYF

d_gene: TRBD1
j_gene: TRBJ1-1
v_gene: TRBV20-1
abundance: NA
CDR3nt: TGCAGTGCTAGTCTGGCAGGGGGCTCTGGTGAAGCTTTCTTT
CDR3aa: CSASLAGGSGEAFF

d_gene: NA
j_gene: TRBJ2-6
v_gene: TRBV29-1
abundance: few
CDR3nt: TGCAGCGTTGACCTCTCTGGGGCCAACGTCCTGACTTTC
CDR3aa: CSVDLSGANVLTF

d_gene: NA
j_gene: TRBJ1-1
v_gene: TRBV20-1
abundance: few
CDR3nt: TGCAGTGCCCTCGACTGGGGGGACCCCTTGAACACTGAAGCTTTCTTT
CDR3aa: CSALDWGDPLNTEAFF

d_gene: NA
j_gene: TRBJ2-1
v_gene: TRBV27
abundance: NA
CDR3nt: TGTGCCAGCAGTTTATGGGCTAGATCGGACAATGAGCAGTTCTTC
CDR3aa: CASSLWARSDNEQFF

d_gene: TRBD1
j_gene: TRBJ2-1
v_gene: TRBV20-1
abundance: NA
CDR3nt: TGCAGTGCTAGAGGGGACAGGGGTTGGGAGCAGTTCTTC
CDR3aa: CSARGDRGWEQFF

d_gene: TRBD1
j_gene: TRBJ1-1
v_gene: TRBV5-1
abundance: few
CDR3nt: TGCGCCAGCAGCCAAAGGACAGGGATGGAAGCTTTCTTT
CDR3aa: CASSQRTGMEAFF

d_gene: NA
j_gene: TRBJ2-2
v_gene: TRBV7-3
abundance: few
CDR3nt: TGTGCCAGCAGCCCGACATTGGCAGGCACCGGGGAGCTGTTTTTT
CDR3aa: CASSPTLAGTGELFF

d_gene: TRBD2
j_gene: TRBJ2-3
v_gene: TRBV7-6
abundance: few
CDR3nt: TGTGCCAGCAGCACCTTTCTAGCGGGGAGCACAGATACGCAGTATTTT
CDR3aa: CASSTFLAGSTDTQYF

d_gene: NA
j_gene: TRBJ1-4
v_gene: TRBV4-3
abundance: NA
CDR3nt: TGCGCCAGCAGCCTGGACACCCGTTGGGAAAAACTGTTTTTT
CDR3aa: CASSLDTRWEKLFF

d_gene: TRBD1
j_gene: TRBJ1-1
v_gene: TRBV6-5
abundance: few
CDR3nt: TGTGCCAGCAGTTACCCTCCGGGACAGAGGTCCACTGAAGCTTTCTTT
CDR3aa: CASSYPPGQRSTEAFF

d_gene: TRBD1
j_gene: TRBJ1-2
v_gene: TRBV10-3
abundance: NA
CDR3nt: TGTGCCATCAAGGCCTCGGGGACAGGGGTACTTTACACCTTC
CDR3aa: CAIKASGTGVLYTF